This paragraph covers one T cell receptor beta chain sequence. No antigen is known for it. V was shortened by 2 bases and J by 6 bases, with 13 bases between the two germline ends. Per germline, CDR1 MDHEN and CDR2 SYDVKM. The CDR3 loop spans 14 amino acids. Purity exceeding 95% was reached by all sorted populations. cDNA synthesis used the whole RNA isolate, giving expressed TCRB sequences. TCRdb keeps only in-frame clones here, not all; method: immunoSEQ multiplex PCR. The repertoire holds hundreds of thousands of clones, about an eighth seen once, with 0.04% in the top ten. This specimen belongs to a study of beta chain features in type 1 diabetes. Overall study results and limits: Whatever favoring of shorter templates PCR might show would apply equally to patients and controls. VDJ junctions sequenced from type 1 diabetes patients showed fewer insertions and more deletions. A greater similarity of naive, central memory and Treg TCRB repertoires was seen among patients than among healthy donors. Among patients with Type 1 diabetes, TCRB CDR3s were moderately but significantly shorter in every one of the four CD4+ subsets.

This sequence originates from a man in his late teens or twenties with type 1 diabetes. Source material: naive CD4+ T cells from blood. This chain connects TRBV28 to TRBJ2-5; D perhaps matches TRBD1 (5 bases). The CDR3 spells CASSLIQGRQTQYF. In nucleotides, the CDR3 is TGTGCCAGCAGTTTAATTCAGGGTAGACAGACCCAGTACTTC.